The clone carrying this TCR beta chain was counted a few times. The data were taken from a study of blood T cell repertoires in COVID-19. At the level of the study: COVID-19 samples from acute and convalescent phases originated in the United States, Italy and Spain.

Germline V gives CDR1 MDHEN, CDR2 SYDVKM. Trimming at V came to 2 bases and at J to 7 bases, leaving 11 bases not matched to a gene. The CDR3 has 15 amino acids. Original processing notes: Amplification of reference gene primers was used by the study to estimate nucleated cell counts. The repertoire was sequenced with immunoSEQ multiplex PCR; TCRdb's copy has only in-frame clones and lacks some. That table furnishes V, J and clone size, whereas the DNA furnished D and trimming. The profile shows roughly 97,000 clones, roughly nine tenths of them singletons. The specimen was peripheral blood. The rearrangement joins TRBV28 to TRBJ2-7; 7 bases line up with TRBD2. The sequence was obtained from a human donor in a cohort sampled during active COVID-19. The CDR3 coding sequence is TGTGCCAGCAGTTTAGGGCGGACTAGATCGCGGGAGCAGTACTTC. This sequence encodes CASSLGRTRSREQYF.